Below, 8 T cell receptor beta chains from the same sample are listed, as sequenced in a study of CD8 T cells in ankylosing spondylitis. Each CDR3 protein is one row after TCRdb ran MiXCR on the 5' RACE reads. This table holds hundreds of thousands of distinct CDR3 sequences, approximately 7.6% found once. What was sequenced was blood, either unsorted or a sorted T cell fraction (not recorded which). The receptors shown here come from a female donor with ankylosing spondylitis or in good health (not recorded which).

At least ten counts were recorded for this clonotype. CDR3 loop: CSARRSYEQYF. DNA of the CDR3: TGCAGTGCTAGAAGGTCCTACGAGCAGTACTTC. V gene TRBV20-1 combines with J gene TRBJ2-7; no clear D gene. Trimming removed 2 bases from V and 1 base from J, with 3 bases in between. The CDR3 runs 11 residues. Germline lookup yields CDR1 DFQATT and CDR2 SNEGSKA (reference sequence).

This clonotype was recorded many times. This sequence joins TRBV7-6 and TRBJ2-1; 10 bases line up with TRBD2. This CDR3 has 16 amino acids. After removal of 2 bases from V and 6 bases from J, the junction contained 7 bases not matched to a gene. The germline V gene encodes CDR1 SGHVS and CDR2 FNYEAQ. The CDR3 DNA follows: TGTGCCAGCAGCTTACTAGCGGGAGCTTCCATCAATGAGCAGTTCTTC. Translated: CASSLLAGASINEQFF.

The sample holds many counts of this clonotype. The chain combines TRBV4-3 with TRBJ2-7; maybe TRBD2 (6 bases). The CDR3 sequence is 17 residues long. Trimming cost V 0 bases and J 4 bases, with 19 bases left between them. Germline CDR1 is LGHNA and CDR2 is YSLEER. CDR3: CASSQDFGSGWVYEQYF. In DNA form, the CDR3 reads TGCGCCAGCAGCCAAGATTTCGGAAGCGGGTGGGTATACGAGCAGTACTTC.

The V call is TRBV29-1, the J call TRBJ1-1; no reliable D call. This CDR3 spans 11 amino acids. Germline CDR1 is SQVTM and CDR2 is ANQGSEA. The V end was cut by 6 bases, the J end by 11 bases, with 16 bases between. The CDR3 coding sequence is TGCAGCGTGGCTCTATGGGCAGTGGCTTTCTTT. Amino acids: CSVALWAVAFF.

There are many counts of this clonotype. The chain uses TRBV29-1 and TRBJ2-1; 8 bases agree with TRBD2. The CDR3 consists of 12 residues. Unmatched junction bases numbered 8, after V lost 7 bases and J lost 9 bases. CDR1 and CDR2 from the germline V gene are SQVTM and ANQGSEA. The CDR3 loop reads CSAGTRSFEQFF. CDR3 nucleotide sequence: TGCAGCGCCGGGACTAGATCCTTTGAGCAGTTCTTC.

This clonotype was seen at least ten times. The chain couples TRBV3-1 to TRBJ2-3; 8 nucleotides match TRBD2. V dropped 1 base and J dropped 10; count of bases not matched to a gene: 4. The CDR3 totals 13 residues. Germline-derived CDR1 and CDR2 are LGHDT and YNNKEL (reference sequence). As DNA, the CDR3 is TGTGCCAGCAGCCAAGGCGGGGGGAGCGCGCAGTATTTT. Translated: CASSQGGGSAQYF.

The rearrangement links TRBV5-6 to TRBJ2-3; 12 bases align to TRBD2. Germline trimming cut 3 bases from V and 5 bases from J; bases unmatched to any gene: 10. Germline V gene lookup returns CDR1 SGHDT and CDR2 YYEEEE. The CDR3 has 17 residues. Written as DNA, the CDR3 is TGTGCCAGCAGCTGGGGCCCTAGCGGGAGGGCCGTAGATACGCAGTATTTT. It translates to CASSWGPSGRAVDTQYF.

J is TRBJ1-5 and V is TRBV7-2; D unclear. V was clipped by 1 base and J by 0 bases, with 7 bases between them. Germline CDR1 SGHTA, CDR2 FQGNSA. This CDR3 spans 15 amino acids. In DNA, the CDR3 is TGTGCCAGCAGCTTAGTAGTAGTTAGCAATCAGCCCCAGCATTTT. It codes for CASSLVVVSNQPQHF.